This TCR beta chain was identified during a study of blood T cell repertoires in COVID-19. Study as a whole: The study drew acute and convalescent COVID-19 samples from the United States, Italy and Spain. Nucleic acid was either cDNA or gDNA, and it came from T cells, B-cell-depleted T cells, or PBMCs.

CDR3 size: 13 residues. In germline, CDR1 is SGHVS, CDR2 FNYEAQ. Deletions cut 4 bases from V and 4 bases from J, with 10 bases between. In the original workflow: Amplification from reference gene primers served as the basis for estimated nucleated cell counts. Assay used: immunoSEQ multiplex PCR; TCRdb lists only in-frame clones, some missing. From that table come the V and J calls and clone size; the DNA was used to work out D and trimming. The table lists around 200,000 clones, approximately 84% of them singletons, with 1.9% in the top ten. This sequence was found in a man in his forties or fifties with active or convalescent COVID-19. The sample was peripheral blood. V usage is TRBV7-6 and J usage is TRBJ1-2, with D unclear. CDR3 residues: CASSSAFLYGYTF. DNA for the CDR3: TGTGCCAGCAGCTCAGCTTTTCTCTATGGCTACACCTTC.